What follows are 9 T cell receptor beta chains derived from one specimen sequenced in a study of OX40 agonist ivuxolimab in advanced cancers. Produced via immunoSEQ multiplex PCR; TCRdb's table is partial and in-frame only. The data show roughly 67,000 clones, approximately 86% seen once. The material was CD4+ or CD8+ T cells sorted from blood, obtained in a trial of the OX40 agonist ivuxolimab. The receptors were gathered from an adult with an advanced solid tumor such as melanoma, head and neck, liver or kidney cancer.

The V gene is TRBV28, the J gene TRBJ1-4; tentative D call: TRBD1 (5 bases). The CDR3 spans 14 residues. Trimming took 6 bases from V and 8 from J, leaving 16 bases between them. Germline CDR1 and CDR2: MDHEN and SYDVKM. Here the CDR3 reads CASRQRGWQEKLFF. In DNA, the CDR3 is TGTGCCAGCAGACAGAGGGGTTGGCAAGAAAAACTGTTTTTT.

The sample holds one count of this clone. The chain joins TRBV6-5 to TRBJ1-5; D is ambiguous. Trimming left V 4 bases short and J 5 bases short, with 12 bases between. The CDR3 runs 14 residues. The germline CDR1 and CDR2 sequences are MNHEY and SVGAGI. CDR3 nucleotides: TGTGCCAGCAGTTCTAATAATGGGGATCAGCCCCAGCATTTT. It translates to CASSSNNGDQPQHF.

This chain's CDR3 is CASSLNVPAGKYTGELFF. The CDR3 nucleotides read TGTGCCAGCAGCTTAAACGTACCGGCAGGGAAGTACACCGGGGAGCTGTTTTTT. The chain combines TRBV7-3 with TRBJ2-2; the D gene is possibly TRBD1 (5 bases). The CDR3 consists of 18 residues. Trimming stripped 1 base from V and 3 bases from J, with 18 bases between. The germline CDR1 and CDR2 sequences are SGHTA and FQGTGA.

This clone was recorded only once. CDR3 bases: TGTGCCAGCAGGGCAGGGTCAAGCAATCAGCCCCAGCATTTT. This codes for CASRAGSSNQPQHF. This chain joins TRBV2 and TRBJ1-5; perhaps TRBD1 as D (5 bases). Germline assignment: CDR1 SNHLY and CDR2 FYNNEI. The CDR3 has 14 amino acids. V lost 6 bases and J 1 base, leaving 10 bases between the germline ends.

V and J are TRBV5-1 and TRBJ1-5; possibly TRBD1 for D (5 bases). With 4 bases removed from V and 5 bases from J, the gap between germline ends came to 10 bases. CDR1 is SGHRS, CDR2 YFSETQ, per germline. The CDR3 has 13 amino acids. CDR3 nucleotide sequence: TGCGCCAGCAGCCCCCAGGGAGATCAGCCCCAGCATTTT. This codes for CASSPQGDQPQHF.

V is TRBV19 and J is TRBJ2-7; 7 nucleotides match TRBD1. CDR1 and CDR2 (germline): LNHDA, SQIVND (reference sequence). Trimming took 5 bases from V and 4 from J; bases not matched to a gene: 5. The CDR3 length is 13 residues. CDR3: CASSLRQGYEQYF. CDR3 DNA: TGTGCCAGTAGTCTTCGACAGGGATACGAGCAGTACTTC.

The chain combines TRBV30 with TRBJ2-7, with 9 bases that match TRBD1. CDR1 is GTSNPN and CDR2 is SVGIG in the germline V gene (reference sequence). The CDR3 is made up of 14 amino acids. The V gene end was trimmed by 6 bases and the J gene end by 2 bases; junction bases not matched to a gene: 8. The CDR3: CACTGTGKTYEQYF. The CDR3 DNA reads TGTGCCTGCACCGGGACAGGGAAAACCTACGAGCAGTACTTC.

This chain connects TRBV19 to TRBJ2-7; 8 bases are a match to TRBD1. Per germline, CDR1 LNHDA and CDR2 SQIVND (reference sequence). The CDR3 has 16 residues. V was clipped by 3 bases and J by 1 base; unmatched bases: 8. This CDR3 is CASSMGRDRRSYEQYF. The DNA for the CDR3 is TGTGCCAGTAGTATGGGACGGGACAGGCGATCCTACGAGCAGTACTTC.

The CDR3 here is CASSVVEGVNTEAFF. CDR3 DNA: TGTGCCAGCAGCGTAGTTGAGGGCGTGAACACTGAAGCTTTCTTT. The chain employs TRBV9 and TRBJ1-1; unclear D gene. V lost 0 bases to trimming and J lost 0 bases, with 9 bases between them. Germline V CDR1 and CDR2: SGDLS, YYNGEE. The CDR3 consists of 15 residues.